This is a list of T cell receptor beta chains from one sample in a study of response to subunit inactivated influenza vaccine. TCRdb recomputed calls from the RT-PCR reads with MiXCR, one row per CDR3 protein. The sample yields roughly 630,000 distinct CDR3 sequences, 12% to 15% seen once. Source: PBMCs from blood, taken less than 15 days before vaccination. The source is a man aged 45-65 years who received an inactivated influenza vaccine. Both conserved end residues are part of each CDR3. Fields, in order: clone size, J gene, D gene, V gene, CDR3 protein, CDR3 DNA. A D gene is named only where the DNA matches it firmly. A row's size may be missing; if present it is once, few, many or a size class.

-	TRBJ2-7	-	TRBV7-6	CASSPGNYEQYF	TGTGCCAGCAGTCCAGGGAACTACGAGCAGTACTTC
-	TRBJ2-1	TRBD2	TRBV29-1	CSVEDSGGRAGVDNEQFF	TGCAGCGTTGAAGATAGCGGGGGAAGGGCGGGAGTTGACAATGAGCAGTTCTTC
few	TRBJ2-5	-	TRBV9	CASSVGNPQETQYF	TGTGCCAGCAGCGTAGGTAACCCTCAAGAGACCCAGTACTTC
-	TRBJ1-4	-	TRBV4-3	CASSQDSAEWGAVKLFF	TGCGCCAGCAGCCAAGATAGCGCGGAGTGGGGGGCTGTAAAACTGTTTTTT
-	TRBJ2-1	TRBD2	TRBV7-2	CASSIRGGGDNEQFF	TGTGCCAGCAGCATCCGGGGGGGAGGGGACAATGAGCAGTTCTTC
once	TRBJ2-5	TRBD2	TRBV12-3/TRBV12-4	CASSLAGGGARETQYF	TGTGCCAGCAGTTTAGCCGGCGGGGGGGCCAGAGAGACCCAGTACTTC
few	TRBJ2-7	TRBD1	TRBV20-1	CSSYPAQGVGEQYF	TGCAGTTCCTACCCGGCACAGGGGGTTGGCGAGCAGTACTTC
-	TRBJ2-1	TRBD2	TRBV5-1	CASSLAASGGYSYNEQFF	TGCGCCAGCAGCTTGGCCGCTAGCGGGGGGTATTCCTACAATGAGCAGTTCTTC
-	TRBJ2-1	-	TRBV3-1	CASSKGLVQFF	TGTGCCAGCAGCAAGGGTCTGGTACAGTTCTTC
-	TRBJ1-1	-	TRBV12-3/TRBV12-4	CASRLGRANTEAFF	TGTGCCAGCAGATTGGGTCGTGCGAACACTGAAGCTTTCTTT
few	TRBJ2-3	-	TRBV10-3	CAINLKRTDTQYF	TGTGCCATCAATTTGAAACGCACAGATACGCAGTATTTT
-	TRBJ2-1	-	TRBV7-9	CASSVDWLSSYNEQFF	TGTGCCAGCAGCGTTGACTGGTTGAGCTCCTACAATGAGCAGTTCTTC
few	TRBJ2-7	-	TRBV29-1	CSVRRDLYEQYF	TGCAGCGTTCGCCGGGACCTCTACGAGCAGTACTTC
few	TRBJ2-7	TRBD2	TRBV10-3	CAISEPLAGHYEQYF	TGTGCCATCAGTGAACCGCTAGCGGGGCACTACGAGCAGTACTTC
few	TRBJ1-1	-	TRBV19	CASISTGLTEAFF	TGTGCCAGTATCTCTACAGGGCTCACTGAAGCTTTCTTT
-	TRBJ2-1	-	TRBV12-3/TRBV12-4	CASRLTPFF	TGTGCCAGCAGACTGACCCCGTTCTTC
-	TRBJ2-3	TRBD2	TRBV4-1	CASSQDSLAGWGTDTQYF	TGCGCCAGCAGCCAAGACTCTCTAGCGGGGTGGGGCACAGATACGCAGTATTTT
-	TRBJ2-7	TRBD1	TRBV12-3/TRBV12-4	CASNNNRGHEQYF	TGTGCCAGCAACAATAACAGGGGCCACGAGCAGTACTTC
-	TRBJ2-4	-	TRBV7-8	CASSQPQLAKNIQYF	TGTGCCAGCAGCCAGCCCCAGCTAGCCAAAAACATTCAGTACTTC
few	TRBJ2-1	TRBD2	TRBV4-2	CASSQARGGHAEQFF	TGTGCCAGCAGCCAAGCGCGGGGGGGCCACGCCGAGCAGTTCTTC
-	TRBJ2-3	TRBD2	TRBV4-3	CASSQGALAGGVADTQYF	TGCGCCAGCAGCCAAGGCGCCCTAGCGGGAGGGGTCGCAGATACGCAGTATTTT
many	TRBJ2-1	TRBD2	TRBV27	CASSFGGRFYNEQFF	TGTGCCAGCAGTTTTGGCGGGAGATTCTACAATGAGCAGTTCTTC
-	TRBJ2-1	-	TRBV7-2	CASSLAIASFNEQFF	TGTGCCAGCAGCTTAGCGATCGCTAGCTTCAATGAGCAGTTCTTC
-	TRBJ2-5	-	TRBV4-3	CASSPTYPRGAQYF	TGCGCCAGCAGCCCAACTTACCCCCGTGGGGCCCAGTACTTC
-	TRBJ2-6	-	TRBV5-1	CASSLDGANVLTF	TGCGCCAGCAGCTTGGATGGGGCCAACGTCCTGACTTTC
-	TRBJ1-2	TRBD1	TRBV12-3/TRBV12-4	CASSMDRSLNYGYTF	TGTGCCAGCAGTATGGACAGGAGCCTTAACTATGGCTACACCTTC
few	TRBJ1-1	-	TRBV27	CASSSTPGRTEAFF	TGTGCCAGCAGTTCCACGCCGGGGAGGACTGAAGCTTTCTTT
few	TRBJ2-7	-	TRBV20-1	CSAREMRSPYEQYF	TGCAGTGCTAGAGAGATGCGGAGCCCCTACGAGCAGTACTTC
few	TRBJ2-3	TRBD1	TRBV7-2	CASSLAPDRGYLSGFTDTQYF	TGTGCCAGCAGCTTAGCTCCGGACAGGGGGTATTTGTCCGGGTTCACAGATACGCAGTATTTT
-	TRBJ2-3	-	TRBV9	CASSARDSRTDTQYF	TGTGCCAGCAGCGCACGGGATTCCAGGACAGATACGCAGTATTTT
-	TRBJ2-3	-	TRBV29-1	CSVDRGARSDTQYF	TGCAGCGTTGACCGGGGTGCGAGGTCAGATACGCAGTATTTT
-	TRBJ2-7	TRBD2	TRBV6-2/TRBV6-3	CASSYGGDGPYEQYF	TGTGCCAGCAGTTACGGGGGGGACGGACCCTACGAGCAGTACTTC
many	TRBJ1-3	-	TRBV7-6	CASSFSGDSGNTIYF	TGTGCCAGCAGCTTCTCCGGTGACTCTGGAAACACCATATATTTT
few	TRBJ2-1	TRBD2	TRBV6-1	CASSESKRDRSYNEQFF	TGTGCCAGCAGTGAATCCAAGCGGGACCGCTCCTACAATGAGCAGTTCTTC
few	TRBJ1-3	-	TRBV20-1	CSASADSGNTIYF	TGCAGTGCTAGTGCTGACTCTGGAAACACCATATATTTT